The 8 T cell receptor beta chains below come from one sample, sequenced in a study of T cells after yellow fever vaccination. Each CDR3 protein is one row after TCRdb ran MiXCR on the 5' RACE reads. Of approximately 350,000 distinct CDR3 sequences in the sample, roughly 12% were seen once. Sequencing used PBMCs, obtained on the day of the first yellow fever vaccination. These receptors were obtained from a man younger than 30 who received the YFV17D yellow fever vaccine.

The chain employs TRBV7-6 and TRBJ2-1, with 7 bases identical to TRBD2. With V trimmed by 5 bases and J by 8 bases, 3 bases remained unmatched. Germline loops: CDR1 SGHVS, CDR2 FNYEAQ. This CDR3 has 12 amino acids. CDR3 amino acids: CASSGGSDEQFF. The CDR3 DNA reads TGTGCCAGCAGCGGCGGGAGCGATGAGCAGTTCTTC. The full variable domain, with the rest looked up from reference TRBV7-6 and TRBJ2-1, is GAGVSQSPRYKVTKRGQDVALRCDPISGHVSLYWYRQALGQGPEFLTYFNYEAQQDKSGLPNDRFSAERPEGSISTLTIQRTEQRDSAMYRCASSGGSDEQFFGPGTRLTVL.

The V and J genes are TRBV6-5 and TRBJ1-3; D not resolved. The CDR3 contains 16 residues. The germline V gene encodes CDR1 MNHEY and CDR2 SVGAGI. V was cut by 0 bases and J by 2 bases, with 11 bases left in between. CDR3 sequence reads: CASSYSIPAAGNTIYF. The CDR3 DNA sequence: TGTGCCAGCAGTTACTCGATACCTGCTGCTGGAAACACCATATATTTT.

The chain combines TRBV4-2 with TRBJ1-1; D unclear. The CDR3 is 15 amino acids. Trimming removed 1 base from V and 1 base from J, with 10 bases in between. Germline CDR1 is LGHNA and CDR2 is YNFKEQ. CDR3 amino acids: CASSQVAGSNTEAFF. DNA for the CDR3: TGTGCCAGCAGCCAAGTGGCGGGCTCGAACACTGAAGCTTTCTTT.

DNA for the CDR3: TGTGCCAGCAGCTTAGGAGGGACAGGGGGCATGGAGACCCAGTACTTC. It encodes CASSLGGTGGMETQYF. The V gene is TRBV7-6, the J gene TRBJ2-5, with 12 bases lining up with TRBD1. The ends lost 1 base at V and 5 bases at J; junction bases unmatched: 5. The CDR3 consists of 16 residues. Germline CDR1 and CDR2: SGHVS and FNYEAQ.

The J gene is TRBJ1-2, the V gene TRBV9, with D unclear. Trimming cost V 4 bases and J 10 bases, with 17 bases left between them. The CDR3 loop spans 13 amino acids. The germline gives CDR1 SGDLS, CDR2 YYNGEE. Here the CDR3 reads CASSPRTTYDYTF. The CDR3 DNA reads TGTGCCAGCAGCCCGCGGACGACTTACGACTACACCTTC.

The J gene is TRBJ1-2, the V gene TRBV5-6, with unresolved D. This CDR3 region has 12 residues. The V gene lost 4 bases and the J gene lost 7 bases, with 11 bases spanning the gap. Germline CDR1 and CDR2: SGHDT and YYEEEE. CDR3 DNA: TGTGCCAGCAGCCCGGATGCCGGTGGCTACACCTTC. Protein: CASSPDAGGYTF.

The table lists this clonotype with many counts. This chain joins TRBV6-5 and TRBJ1-1; D is perhaps TRBD1 (5 bases). V lost 7 bases and J lost 0, with 18 bases in between. The CDR3 has 16 residues. Germline-derived CDR1 and CDR2 are MNHEY and SVGAGI. CDR3 nucleotide sequence: TGTGCCAGCAAAGATAGGACACAGCTCATGAACACTGAAGCTTTCTTT. Translation gives CASKDRTQLMNTEAFF.

The chain is built from TRBV3-1 and TRBJ2-5; TRBD1 is a possible D gene (6 bases). Germline V gene lookup returns CDR1 LGHDT and CDR2 YNNKEL (reference sequence). V was shortened by 4 bases and J by 2 bases, with 14 bases between the two germline ends. The CDR3 spans 15 residues. The CDR3 DNA follows: TGTGCCAGCAGCCGGACTGAGGACAGACAAGAGACCCAGTACTTC. It encodes CASSRTEDRQETQYF.